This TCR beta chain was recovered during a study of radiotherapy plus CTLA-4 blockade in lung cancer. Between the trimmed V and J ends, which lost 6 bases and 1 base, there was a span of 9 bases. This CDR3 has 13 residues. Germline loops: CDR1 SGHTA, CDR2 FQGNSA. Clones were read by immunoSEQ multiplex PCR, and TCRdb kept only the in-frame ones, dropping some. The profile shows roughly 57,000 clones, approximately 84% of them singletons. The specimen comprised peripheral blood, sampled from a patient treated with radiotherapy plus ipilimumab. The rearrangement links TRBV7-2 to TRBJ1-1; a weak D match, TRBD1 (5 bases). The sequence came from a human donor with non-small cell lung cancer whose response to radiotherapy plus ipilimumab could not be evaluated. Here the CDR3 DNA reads TGTGCCAGCAGAATAACAGGGAACACTGAAGCTTTCTTT. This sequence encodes CASRITGNTEAFF. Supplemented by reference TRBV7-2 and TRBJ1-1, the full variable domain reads GAGVSQSPSNKVTEKGKDVELRCDPISGHTALYWYRQSLGQGLEFLIYFQGNSAPDKSGLPSDRFSAERTGGSVSTLTIQRTQQEDSAVYLCASRITGNTEAFFGQGTRLTVV.